The 22 T cell receptor beta chains in this list originate from one sample, sequenced in a study of blood T cell repertoires in COVID-19 (dated by TCRdb to about 2020). Library prep was done by the immunoSEQ multiplex PCR assay. TCRdb holds this immuneACCESS table with in-frame rearrangements only. Some clones are missing; in checked studies, unresolved V genes explain under half, and the rest has no known cause. The sample table shows about 190,000 clones, and roughly nine tenths are seen once. The ten biggest clones cover about 2% of the sample. Sequencing used peripheral blood. The receptor set was obtained from a man in his 70s with active or convalescent COVID-19.

In regard to this clone: Other DNA sequences from this sample encode an identical CDR3 as well. The chain has TRBV28 and TRBJ2-7; 7 bases map to TRBD1. The CDR3 runs 12 residues. CDR1 is MDHEN and CDR2 is SYDVKM in the germline V gene. V dropped 6 bases and J dropped 1; count of bases not matched to a gene: 0. CDR3 in amino acids: CASRTGSYEQYF. The CDR3 region has the DNA TGTGCCAGCAGGACAGGGTCCTACGAGCAGTACTTC.

CDR3 bases: TGTGCCAGCAGCCCGAGGATACTATCACCACCCTCCAACTCCTACGAGCAGTACTTC. Translation: CASSPRILSPPSNSYEQYF. The J gene is TRBJ2-7, the V gene TRBV6-2 or TRBV6-3; D is unclear. Germline values: CDR1 MNHEY, CDR2 SVGEGT. Deletions cut 6 bases from V and 0 bases from J, with 27 bases between. This CDR3 has 19 residues.

The chain uses TRBV30 and TRBJ1-1; D not resolved. The CDR3 is 13 amino acids. V was cut by 2 bases and J by 3 bases, with 10 bases left in between. Germline lookup yields CDR1 GTSNPN and CDR2 SVGIG (reference sequence). The CDR3 sequence: CAWSPRGDTEAFF. The DNA for the CDR3 is TGTGCCTGGAGTCCGCGGGGAGACACTGAAGCTTTCTTT.

The sample holds one count of this clone. The gene calls are TRBV28 and TRBJ1-6; TRBD1 matches 8 bases. Per the germline V gene, CDR1 is MDHEN and CDR2 is SYDVKM. V was pared by 4 bases and J by 6 bases, with 11 bases of the junction left unmatched. The CDR3 runs 17 residues. CDR3 amino acids: CASSYPDTGGSNSPLHF. Here the CDR3 DNA reads TGTGCCAGCAGTTACCCAGATACAGGGGGATCTAATTCACCCCTCCACTTT.

The chain links TRBV3-1 (or the pseudogene TRBV3-2) to TRBJ1-4; 9 nucleotides line up with TRBD1. V gave up 0 bases and J gave up 10 bases; unmatched junction bases: 6. Per the germline V gene, CDR1 is LGHDT and CDR2 is YNNKEL (reference sequence). The CDR3 has 15 amino acids. This CDR3 is CASSQERTGAGKLFF. As DNA, the CDR3 is TGTGCCAGCAGCCAAGAAAGGACAGGGGCAGGAAAACTGTTTTTT.

CDR3: CASGAGEFNEQFF. The CDR3 DNA reads as TGTGCCAGTGGAGCAGGGGAGTTCAATGAGCAGTTCTTC. The rearrangement uses TRBV18 and TRBJ2-1, with TRBD1 as a possible D gene (6 bases). V lost 9 bases, J lost 6 bases, and 15 bases lay in between. CDR3 length: 13 residues. From germline, CDR1 is KGHSH and CDR2 LQKENI.

Here the CDR3 reads CASAPGVSGEWETQYF. CDR3 DNA: TGCGCCAGCGCCCCCGGAGTTAGCGGGGAGTGGGAGACCCAGTACTTC. The rearrangement uses TRBV5-1 and TRBJ2-5, with 8 positions matching TRBD2. Losses at the gene ends were 7 bases for V and 5 bases for J; bases not matched to a gene: 16. CDR1 is SGHRS and CDR2 is YFSETQ in the germline V gene. The CDR3 contains 16 residues.

The CDR3 sequence: CASSFLRTRGPGDEQFF. In DNA, the CDR3 is TGTGCCAGCAGCTTCCTCCGGACACGTGGACCTGGGGATGAGCAGTTCTTC. The chain has TRBV11-2 and TRBJ2-1; maybe TRBD1 (5 bases). The ends were cut back, 3 bases at V and 8 bases at J, with 23 bases in the middle. Germline V lookup: CDR1 SGHAT, CDR2 FQNNGV. CDR3 length: 17 amino acids.

The chain has TRBV5-1 and TRBJ2-2; the match to TRBD2 covers 7 bases. Per the germline V gene, CDR1 is SGHRS and CDR2 is YFSETQ. The CDR3 consists of 16 residues. After removal of 0 bases from V and 7 bases from J, the junction contained 9 bases not matched to a gene. The CDR3 DNA is TGCGCCAGCAGCTTGGAGGGCGGGAGAGCGTACGGGGAGCTGTTTTTT. Protein sequence: CASSLEGGRAYGELFF.

The chain recombines TRBV7-6 with TRBJ2-2; TRBD1 is a possible D gene (6 bases). Per the germline V gene, CDR1 is SGHVS and CDR2 is FNYEAQ. V shed 0 bases and J shed 4 bases, with 18 bases lying between them. The CDR3 has 18 amino acids. This CDR3 reads CASSLAVLGGVFTGELFF. The CDR3 DNA sequence: TGTGCCAGCAGCTTAGCCGTCCTTGGGGGCGTCTTCACCGGGGAGCTGTTTTTT.

V is TRBV2 and J is TRBJ2-1; tentative D call: TRBD2 (5 bases). Trimming cost V 4 bases and J 7 bases, with 8 bases left between them. The CDR3 is made up of 12 amino acids. Germline V gene sequence: CDR1 SNHLY, CDR2 FYNNEI. The CDR3: CASSGGENEQFF. Here the CDR3 DNA reads TGTGCCAGCAGTGGGGGAGAAAATGAGCAGTTCTTC.

The CDR3 here is CSVESVSYTDTQYF. CDR3 nucleotide sequence: TGCAGCGTTGAGTCTGTTTCCTACACAGATACGCAGTATTTT. The chain links TRBV29-1 to TRBJ2-3; D call uncertain. Germline assignment: CDR1 SQVTM and CDR2 ANQGSEA. Trimming removed 3 bases from V and 2 bases from J, with 12 bases in between. The CDR3 has 14 residues.

This sequence joins TRBV15 and TRBJ2-2, with D perhaps TRBD1 (6 bases). Germline V gene sequence: CDR1 LNHNV, CDR2 YYDKDF (reference sequence). CDR3 length: 17 amino acids. V was shortened by 7 bases and J by 3 bases, with 21 bases between the two germline ends. The chain's CDR3 is CATTLREQGWDTGELFF. The CDR3 DNA sequence: TGTGCCACCACCCTTAGGGAACAGGGATGGGACACCGGGGAGCTGTTTTTT.

The V and J genes are TRBV4-3 and TRBJ1-5; tentative D call: TRBD1 (6 bases). Deletions cut 1 base from V and 4 bases from J, with 14 bases between. The germline CDR1 and CDR2 sequences are LGHNA and YSLEER. The CDR3 runs 16 residues. CDR3 nucleotides: TGCGCCAGCAGCCAAGTTCACGGACAGTTAAATCAGCCCCAGCATTTT. Protein sequence: CASSQVHGQLNQPQHF.

The chain has TRBV5-5 and TRBJ2-2; 10 bases fit TRBD1. V dropped 0 bases and J dropped 5; count of bases not matched to a gene: 7. In germline, CDR1 is SGHKS, CDR2 YYEKEE (reference sequence). The CDR3 contains 17 residues. In DNA form, the CDR3 reads TGTGCCAGCAGCTTGGGCTGGACAGGGGGTGGGACCGGGGAGCTGTTTTTT. It encodes CASSLGWTGGGTGELFF.

J is TRBJ1-5 and V is TRBV28; D is ambiguous. CDR3 size: 12 residues. V was clipped by 1 base and J by 6 bases, with 4 bases between them. The germline CDR1 and CDR2 sequences are MDHEN and SYDVKM. The CDR3: CASSLYLQPQHF. The CDR3 DNA reads as TGTGCCAGCAGTTTATATCTTCAGCCCCAGCATTTT.

The rearrangement links TRBV5-4 to TRBJ1-1; possibly TRBD1 for D (5 bases). Germline loops: CDR1 SGHNT, CDR2 YYREEE (reference sequence). This CDR3 spans 15 amino acids. With 0 bases removed from V and 1 base from J, the gap between germline ends came to 10 bases. CDR3 protein: CASSLGPTGNTEAFF. CDR3 sequence (DNA): TGTGCCAGCAGCTTGGGGCCCACAGGGAACACTGAAGCTTTCTTT.

J is TRBJ2-2 and V is TRBV28, with TRBD2 matching 9 bases. The CDR3 loop spans 16 amino acids. Germline trimming cut 5 bases from V and 0 bases from J; bases unmatched to any gene: 4. Germline CDR1 and CDR2: MDHEN and SYDVKM. DNA of the CDR3: TGTGCCAGCAGTAAGGCTAGCGGGGCGAACACCGGGGAGCTGTTTTTT. Amino acid sequence: CASSKASGANTGELFF.

In this sample, this clone turned up once. The gene calls are TRBV19 and TRBJ1-5, with 9 bases matching TRBD1. The CDR3 runs 18 residues. The germline gives CDR1 LNHDA, CDR2 SQIVND (reference sequence). V lost 7 bases to trimming and J lost 2 bases; unmatched junction nucleotides: 15. CDR3 region: CASTLGQGKRVGNQPQHF. In DNA form, the CDR3 reads TGTGCCAGTACCCTAGGACAGGGGAAAAGGGTTGGCAATCAGCCCCAGCATTTT. Together with reference TRBV19 and TRBJ1-5, the CDR3 gives the full variable domain: DGGITQSPKYLFRKEGQNVTLSCEQNLNHDAMYWYRQDPGQGLRLIYYSQIVNDFQKGDIAEGYSVSREKKESFPLTVTSAQKNPTAFYLCASTLGQGKRVGNQPQHFGDGTRLSIL.

This clone was counted once. This chain connects TRBV24-1 to TRBJ2-7; TRBD1 is a possible D gene (5 bases). Looked up from germline, CDR1 is KGHDR and CDR2 is SFDVKD. The CDR3 is 13 amino acids. Trimming removed 2 bases at V and 6 bases at J, with 10 bases between. CDR3 in amino acids: CATSDWSGREQYF. The CDR3 DNA is TGTGCCACCAGTGATTGGTCAGGGCGCGAGCAGTACTTC.

The rearrangement links TRBV7-2 to TRBJ2-7; 7 bases agree with TRBD1. The trim removed 5 bases at V and 3 bases at J, leaving 7 bases unmatched. Germline CDR1 reads SGHTA; CDR2 reads FQGNSA. The CDR3 consists of 14 residues. Here the CDR3 DNA reads TGTGCCAGCAGCCGGACAGGAGCGGTCTACGAGCAGTACTTC. Translating gives CASSRTGAVYEQYF.

The chain couples TRBV10-2 to TRBJ2-1, with D perhaps TRBD2 (7 bases). Per the germline V gene, CDR1 is WSHSY and CDR2 is SAAADI. V was pared by 6 bases and J by 0 bases, with 21 bases between. The CDR3 runs 18 residues. This CDR3 is CASSPSQRDISSYNEQFF. DNA of the CDR3: TGCGCCAGCAGCCCTAGTCAGCGGGACATTAGCTCCTACAATGAGCAGTTCTTC.